The 6 T cell receptor beta chains below all came from one sample that was sequenced in a study of blood T cell repertoires in COVID-19. Generated by immunoSEQ multiplex PCR, the TCRdb table keeps only in-frame clones and is missing some. The top ten clones hold about 11% of a sample with 110,000 to 150,000 clones, around 86% of them seen once. Sequencing was performed on PBMCs or T cells enriched from blood (not recorded which). These receptors were taken from a man aged 60 to 69 who had recovered from COVID-19.

The rearrangement links TRBV5-1 to TRBJ2-7; 9 nucleotides align to TRBD1. J was trimmed by 4 bases and V by 4 bases; bases with no gene match: 9. Germline CDR1 SGHRS, CDR2 YFSETQ. This CDR3 has 15 amino acids. CDR3: CASSTSTGTGYEQYF. CDR3 nucleotides: TGCGCCAGCAGCACCTCAACCGGGACAGGGTACGAGCAGTACTTC.

The rearrangement links TRBV5-4 to TRBJ1-6; TRBD1 aligns across 7 bases. Germline CDR1 and CDR2: SGHNT and YYREEE (reference sequence). The V segment lost 4 bases and the J segment 8 bases; nucleotides outside the gene matches: 9. The length of the CDR3 is 15 residues. Here the CDR3 reads CASSAGTVSYSPLHF. CDR3 coding DNA: TGTGCCAGCAGCGCCGGGACAGTTTCATATTCACCCCTCCACTTT.

V and J are TRBV28 and TRBJ2-7, with D possibly being TRBD2 (6 bases). CDR3 length: 15 residues. Per germline, CDR1 MDHEN and CDR2 SYDVKM. V was trimmed by 5 bases and J by 7 bases, leaving 21 bases between them. For the CDR3, the DNA is TGTGCCAGCAGTGACCGCCGGGACTCTCACGTAGAGCAGTACTTC. Translated, it gives CASSDRRDSHVEQYF.

In DNA, the CDR3 is TGTGCCGTGGGACACCGACTTGGGTCACCGAACCAAGAGACCCAGTACTTC. Translation gives CAVGHRLGSPNQETQYF. The rearrangement links TRBV10-3 to TRBJ2-5, with a possible D match to TRBD1 (6 bases). The CDR3 runs 17 residues. Trimming took off 11 bases at V and 0 bases at J, with 25 bases between the two ends. Germline V gene lookup returns CDR1 ENHRY and CDR2 SYGVKD.

This chain connects TRBV5-4 to TRBJ2-7; 13 bases align to TRBD2. V dropped 4 bases and J dropped 5; count of bases not matched to a gene: 9. The CDR3 has 16 amino acids. Germline loops: CDR1 SGHNT, CDR2 YYREEE (reference sequence). The CDR3 reads CASSGTSGIIGNEQYF. CDR3 DNA sequence: TGTGCCAGCAGCGGGACTAGCGGGATCATAGGAAACGAGCAGTACTTC.

This clone was counted a few times. The chain recombines TRBV6-5 with TRBJ2-3; 8 bases fit TRBD2. Trimming took 8 bases from V and 6 from J; bases not matched to a gene: 10. From germline, CDR1 is MNHEY and CDR2 SVGAGI. This CDR3 comprises 14 residues. DNA of the CDR3: TGTGCCAGCCGCTTCGGGGGGGCAGTCGATACGCAGTATTTT. Residues: CASRFGGAVDTQYF.